These 12 T cell receptor beta chains came from one sample sequenced in a study of T cell repertoires in cytomegalovirus infection (dated by TCRdb to the late 2010s). Sequencing was performed on an Illumina HiSeq 1500. The public reads were reprocessed in TCRdb via fastp at Q25 and MiXCR, keeping in-frame beta chains. Every CDR3 protein is listed once, alongside the most common genes and DNA of its rows. The sample has hundreds of thousands of distinct CDR3 sequences on record, about 33% of them singletons. The leading ten clones occupy about 18% of the sample. The treatment or condition label on this specimen signifies: in vitro stimulation with specific CMV peptide epitopes to enrich CMV-specific T cells. These TCRs are of unknown antigen specificity. Sample: cultured PBMCs, taken from culture after CMV antigen stimulation. These receptors came from a human donor in good health (CMV status not recorded). Some clones in this sample may be carry-over from other donors' samples.

The chain couples TRBV12-3 or TRBV12-4 to TRBJ2-7; perhaps TRBD2 as D (5 bases). V gave up 6 bases and J gave up 6 bases, with 15 bases separating them. This CDR3 is 13 amino acids long. The CDR3 sequence is CASSLLEALEQYF. The CDR3 DNA follows: TGTGCCAGCAGCCTATTGGAGGCTCTCGAGCAGTACTTC.

This clonotype was observed a few times. The V and J genes are TRBV28 and TRBJ1-6, with a possible D match to TRBD1 (5 bases). This CDR3 is built from 15 residues. V lost 6 bases and J 9 bases, leaving 18 bases between the germline ends. Germline assignment: CDR1 MDHEN and CDR2 SYDVKM. CDR3 amino acids: CASSSDSFQGSPLHF. Written as DNA, the CDR3 is TGTGCCAGCAGCTCTGACAGTTTTCAAGGTTCACCCCTCCACTTT.

This clonotype was picked up a small number of times. The CDR3 here is CASSSGGTGANVLTF. In DNA form, the CDR3 reads TGTGCCAGCAGCTCAGGGGGAACAGGGGCCAACGTCCTGACTTTC. This chain joins TRBV7-2 and TRBJ2-6; 7 bases map to TRBD1. Germline CDR1 is SGHTA and CDR2 is FQGNSA. J gave up 4 bases and V 4 bases, and 4 bases lay outside the gene matches. The CDR3 runs to 15 residues.

The chain recombines TRBV6-1 with TRBJ2-1; 9 bases are shared with TRBD2. This CDR3 is built from 13 residues. Germline V gene sequence: CDR1 MNHNS, CDR2 SASEGT. V gave up 2 bases and J gave up 7 bases; unmatched junction bases: 0. The CDR3 coding sequence is TGTGCCAGCAGTGAAACTAGCGGGAATGAGCAGTTCTTC. Translation gives CASSETSGNEQFF.

This clonotype has a handful of counts. V usage is TRBV2 and J usage is TRBJ1-4, with 9 bases fitting TRBD1. The germline gives CDR1 SNHLY, CDR2 FYNNEI. V shed 2 bases and J 8 bases; nucleotides not matched to a gene: 6. The CDR3 spans 15 residues. As DNA, the CDR3 is TGTGCCAGCAGTGAACAGACAGGGGGAGAGGAAAAACTGTTTTTT. Translation gives CASSEQTGGEEKLFF.

The chain carries TRBV12-3 or TRBV12-4 and TRBJ1-2; D call uncertain. Trimming pared 5 bases from V and 8 bases from J, leaving 21 bases between. The length of the CDR3 is 15 residues. CDR3 DNA sequence: TGTGCCAGCAGTCCCTCCCAATTGGCCGGAGTGGGCTACACCTTC. As protein: CASSPSQLAGVGYTF.

This sequence joins TRBV28 and TRBJ2-2, with unresolved D. The CDR3 is 12 amino acids. Deletions cut 2 bases from V and 6 bases from J, with 4 bases between. Germline-derived CDR1 and CDR2 are MDHEN and SYDVKM. The CDR3 sequence is CASSLNPGELFF. The CDR3 nucleotides read TGTGCCAGCAGTTTAAACCCCGGGGAGCTGTTTTTT.

This clonotype was recorded many times. V and J are TRBV7-2 and TRBJ2-5; possible D gene TRBD1, 5 bases. Germline V gene data show CDR1 as SGHTA and CDR2 as FQGNSA. This CDR3 spans 16 amino acids. Trimming cost V 3 bases and J 1 base, with 15 bases left between them. CDR3 DNA: TGTGCCAGCAGCTTTCGCGGTAGGGGCCTCCAAGAGACCCAGTACTTC. Translation: CASSFRGRGLQETQYF.

The chain carries TRBV28 and TRBJ1-5; the D is unclear. V lost 4 bases, J lost 4 bases, and 20 bases lay in between. The CDR3 length is 17 residues. Germline loops: CDR1 MDHEN, CDR2 SYDVKM. Here the CDR3 DNA reads TGTGCCAGCAGTTGGTTTGGCAGTCAACGCCGAAATCAGCCCCAGCATTTT. It translates to CASSWFGSQRRNQPQHF.

The gene calls are TRBV15 and TRBJ2-4, with 7 bases aligning to TRBD1. Germline lookup yields CDR1 LNHNV and CDR2 YYDKDF (reference sequence). This CDR3 comprises 16 residues. V dropped 0 bases and J dropped 4; count of bases not matched to a gene: 6. The CDR3 DNA reads TGTGCCACCAGCAGAGATCCGACAGGGTGGAAAAACATTCAGTACTTC. Its translation: CATSRDPTGWKNIQYF.

This clonotype was counted a few times. The chain is built from TRBV7-6 and TRBJ2-1; TRBD2 might be the D (7 bases). Trimming removed 4 bases from V and 6 bases from J, with 19 bases in between. CDR1 SGHVS and CDR2 FNYEAQ come from the germline V gene. The CDR3 extends over 16 amino acids. The CDR3 DNA reads TGTGCCAGCAGCTCCCGTTGGGGGGGGGCTCCCAATGAGCAGTTCTTC. It specifies CASSSRWGGAPNEQFF.

This clonotype was recorded at least ten times. V gene TRBV7-8 combines with J gene TRBJ2-5; TRBD1 aligns across 8 bases. CDR3 length: 16 amino acids. Germline CDR1 SGHVS, CDR2 FQNEAQ. Trimming at V came to 5 bases and at J to 0 bases, leaving 8 bases not matched to a gene. The CDR3 region is CASSERDRWYQETQYF. As DNA, the CDR3 is TGTGCCAGCAGCGAACGGGACAGGTGGTACCAAGAGACCCAGTACTTC.